This passage covers 18 T cell receptor beta chains from one sample sequenced in a study of graft-versus-host responses after intestinal transplantation. The antigens these receptors bind are not known. Repertoires were generated with immunoSEQ multiplex PCR, while TCRdb's copy carries only in-frame clones and drops some. The data contain approximately 68,000 clones, almost 90% of them singletons. The starting material was unstimulated CD8+ T cells sorted from spleen or lymph node cells, obtained before transplant. Receptors were obtained from a human donor who was the organ donor for an intestinal transplant.

This chain uses TRBV5-6 with TRBJ2-2; D is unresolved. V was clipped by 0 bases and J by 0 bases, with 3 bases between them. The germline V gene has CDR1 SGHDT and CDR2 YYEEEE. CDR3 length: 14 amino acids. The CDR3 sequence is CASSLGANTGELFF. As DNA, the CDR3 is TGTGCCAGCAGCTTGGGCGCGAACACCGGGGAGCTGTTTTTT.

This sequence joins TRBV18 and TRBJ1-2, with 9 positions matching TRBD1. With 10 bases clipped from V and 3 bases from J, the junction kept 12 bases outside the gene matches. The V gene's germline CDR1 is KGHSH and CDR2 LQKENI. The length of the CDR3 is 15 residues. The CDR3 here is CAITAPRDRDYGYTF. The CDR3 region has the DNA TGTGCCATCACCGCCCCCCGGGACAGGGACTATGGCTACACCTTC.

The table lists this clone with a count of one. The chain carries TRBV7-6 and TRBJ1-1; 7 nucleotides line up with TRBD1. After removal of 4 bases from V and 4 bases from J, the junction contained 6 bases not matched to a gene. Germline assignment: CDR1 SGHVS and CDR2 FNYEAQ. CDR3 length equals 14 residues. The CDR3 sequence is CASSSTSGGTEAFF. The CDR3 DNA is TGTGCCAGCAGCTCGACCTCAGGGGGCACTGAAGCTTTCTTT.

This sequence joins TRBV5-6 and TRBJ2-7; TRBD1 matches at 7 bases. The CDR3 loop spans 16 amino acids. The germline V gene encodes CDR1 SGHDT and CDR2 YYEEEE. Unmatched junction bases numbered 10, after V lost 4 bases and J lost 0 bases. As DNA, the CDR3 is TGTGCCAGCAGCCCCAGGGACAGCCTCGTCTCCTACGAGCAGTACGTC. Its translation is CASSPRDSLVSYEQYV.

The chain combines TRBV6-4 with TRBJ2-1, with 9 bases identical to TRBD2. With V trimmed by 0 bases and J by 10 bases, 4 bases remained unmatched. The CDR3 sequence is 14 residues long. The germline gives CDR1 MRHNA, CDR2 SNTAGT. CDR3 protein: CASSDSSLAGEQFF. The DNA of the CDR3 is TGTGCCAGCAGTGACTCGAGCCTAGCGGGGGAGCAGTTCTTC.

The genes are TRBV6-6 and TRBJ2-3; TRBD2 matches at 13 bases. CDR1 and CDR2 from the germline V gene are MNHNY and SVGAGI (reference sequence). Trimming at V came to 6 bases and at J to 6 bases, leaving 6 bases not matched to a gene. This CDR3 spans 15 amino acids. CDR3 in DNA: TGTGCCAGCAGGTTACTAGCGGGGGGGAGTGATACGCAGTATTTT. Encoded protein: CASRLLAGGSDTQYF.

V is TRBV25-1 and J is TRBJ1-2, with D perhaps matching TRBD1 (6 bases). The CDR3 consists of 13 residues. Germline CDR1 is MGHDK and CDR2 is SYGVNS. With 4 bases removed from V and 9 bases from J, the gap between germline ends came to 15 bases. CDR3 region: CASSAWGPVSYTF. The DNA for the CDR3 is TGTGCCAGCAGTGCATGGGGGCCGGTAAGCTACACCTTC.

V usage is TRBV28 and J usage is TRBJ1-6, with 11 bases fitting TRBD1. Germline CDR1 MDHEN, CDR2 SYDVKM. This CDR3 region has 18 residues. After removal of 2 bases from V and 1 base from J, the junction contained 4 bases not matched to a gene. The CDR3 protein is CASSLRTGGRSYNSPLHF. Written as DNA, the CDR3 is TGTGCCAGCAGTTTACGGACAGGGGGCCGATCCTATAATTCACCCCTCCACTTT.

J is TRBJ1-5 and V is TRBV6-5; the D is unclear. The V gene lost 11 bases and the J gene lost 3 bases, with 11 bases spanning the gap. There are 12 residues in the CDR3. CDR1 and CDR2 (germline): MNHEY, SVGAGI. The CDR3 sequence is CACSSPNQPQHF. The CDR3 nucleotides are TGTGCCTGTAGCTCCCCCAATCAGCCCCAGCATTTT.

V gene TRBV13 combines with J gene TRBJ2-1; 11 bases are shared with TRBD2. After removal of 5 bases from V and 8 bases from J, the junction contained 11 bases not matched to a gene. From germline, CDR1 is PRHDT and CDR2 FYEKMQ (reference sequence). There are 16 residues in the CDR3. The CDR3 loop reads CASSPWGSGGAYEQFF. The CDR3 nucleotides are TGTGCCAGCAGCCCCTGGGGTAGCGGGGGGGCCTATGAGCAGTTCTTC.

CDR3 in DNA: TGTGCCAGCACCCGGACAGGGACCGATTCCGCCATATATTTT. Encoded protein: CASTRTGTDSAIYF. This chain links TRBV7-9 with TRBJ1-3, with TRBD1 matching over 8 bases. The CDR3 runs to 14 residues. The V gene's germline CDR1 is SEHNR and CDR2 FQNEAQ (reference sequence). Germline trimming cut 7 bases from V and 11 bases from J; bases unmatched to any gene: 13.

This clone was found a few times. J is TRBJ2-7 and V is TRBV28; no reliable D call. This CDR3 is 13 amino acids long. The V and J ends lost 3 bases and 7 bases respectively, with 13 bases between them. The V gene's germline CDR1 is MDHEN and CDR2 SYDVKM. The CDR3 nucleotides are TGTGCCAGCAGTTTGTTCGGAGACGTGGAGCAGTACGTC. Its translation: CASSLFGDVEQYV.

The V gene is TRBV4-1, the J gene TRBJ2-5; 7 bases fit TRBD2. With 0 bases clipped from V and 2 bases from J, the junction kept 9 bases outside the gene matches. The CDR3 length is 17 residues. Germline CDR1 and CDR2: MGHRA and YSYEKL. CDR3 bases: TGCGCCAGCAGCCAAGATACGCACCCGGGGGGTCAAGAGACCCAGTACTTC. Its protein product is CASSQDTHPGGQETQYF.

This chain connects TRBV4-2 to TRBJ2-1; 8 nucleotides match TRBD2. The CDR3 spans 15 residues. The V gene end was trimmed by 8 bases and the J gene end by 2 bases; junction bases not matched to a gene: 8. CDR1 and CDR2 from the germline V gene are LGHNA and YNFKEQ. The CDR3: CASLPSGGAYNEQFF. DNA for the CDR3: TGTGCCAGCCTACCCTCGGGGGGGGCCTACAATGAGCAGTTCTTC.

The chain has TRBV29-1 and TRBJ2-1, with 12 bases identical to TRBD1. The J segment lost 7 bases and the V segment lost 3 bases, leaving 7 bases of the junction unmatched. Germline V gene sequence: CDR1 SQVTM, CDR2 ANQGSEA. The CDR3 extends over 15 amino acids. CDR3 nucleotides: TGCAGCGTTGAGTCCGGGACAGGGGGCGGGAATGAGCAGTTCTTC. Its translation is CSVESGTGGGNEQFF.

This rearrangement joins TRBV6-6 to TRBJ1-1; 9 bases agree with TRBD1. This CDR3 comprises 13 residues. CDR1 is MNHNY and CDR2 is SVGAGI in the germline V gene (reference sequence). J was trimmed by 1 base and V by 9 bases; bases with no gene match: 3. The CDR3 nucleotides read TGTGCCAGTACAGGGGGCTCGAACACTGAAGCTTTCTTT. Amino acids: CASTGGSNTEAFF.

CDR3 coding DNA: TGTGCCAAACCTGACAGGGCACCCTATGGCTACACCTTC. Translated, it gives CAKPDRAPYGYTF. This sequence joins TRBV19 and TRBJ1-2; 7 bases align to TRBD1. CDR3 length: 13 residues. Germline values: CDR1 LNHDA, CDR2 SQIVND (reference sequence). Trimming cost V 10 bases and J 4 bases; bases outside gene matches: 9.

The chain employs TRBV7-9 and TRBJ2-2; no reliable D call. From germline, CDR1 is SEHNR and CDR2 FQNEAQ (reference sequence). V dropped 5 bases and J dropped 1 base, with 5 bases sitting between them. This CDR3 comprises 13 residues. CDR3: CASSHRNTGELFF. Here the CDR3 DNA reads TGTGCCAGCAGCCACAGGAACACCGGGGAGCTGTTTTTT.